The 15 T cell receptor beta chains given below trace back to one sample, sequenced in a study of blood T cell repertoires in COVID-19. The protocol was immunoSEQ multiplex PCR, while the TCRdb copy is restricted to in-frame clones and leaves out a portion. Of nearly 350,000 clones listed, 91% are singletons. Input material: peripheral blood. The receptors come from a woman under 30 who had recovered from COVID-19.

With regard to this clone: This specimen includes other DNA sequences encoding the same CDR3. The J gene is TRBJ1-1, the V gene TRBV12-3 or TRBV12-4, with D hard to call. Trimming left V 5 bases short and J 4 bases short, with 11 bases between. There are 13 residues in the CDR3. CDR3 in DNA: TGTGCCAGCAGTCTCTTAGGCGGCACTGAAGCTTTCTTT. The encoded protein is CASSLLGGTEAFF.

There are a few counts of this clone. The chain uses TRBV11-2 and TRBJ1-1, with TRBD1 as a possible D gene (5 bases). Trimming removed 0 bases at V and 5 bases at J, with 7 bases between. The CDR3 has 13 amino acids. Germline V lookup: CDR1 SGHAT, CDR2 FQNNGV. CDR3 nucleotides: TGTGCCAGCAGCTTAGATCGGGGGACTGAAGCTTTCTTT. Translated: CASSLDRGTEAFF.

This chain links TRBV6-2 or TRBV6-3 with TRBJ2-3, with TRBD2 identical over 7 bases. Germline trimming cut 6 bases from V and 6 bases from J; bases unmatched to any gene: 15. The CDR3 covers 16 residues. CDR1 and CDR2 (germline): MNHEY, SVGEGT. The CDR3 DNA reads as TGTGCCAGCAGCTATTCGGGGGGAGGGCCAGCGGATACGCAGTATTTT. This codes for CASSYSGGGPADTQYF.

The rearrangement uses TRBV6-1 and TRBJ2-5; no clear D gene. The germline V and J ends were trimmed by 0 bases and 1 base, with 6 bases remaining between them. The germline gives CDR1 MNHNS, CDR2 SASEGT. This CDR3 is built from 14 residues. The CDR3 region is CASSEAGVQETQYF. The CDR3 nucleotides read TGTGCCAGCAGTGAAGCAGGAGTCCAAGAGACCCAGTACTTC.

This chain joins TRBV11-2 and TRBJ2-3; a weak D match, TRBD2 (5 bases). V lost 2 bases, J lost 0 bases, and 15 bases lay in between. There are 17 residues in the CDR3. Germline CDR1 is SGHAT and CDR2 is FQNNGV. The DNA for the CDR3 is TGTGCCAGCAGCTTAACTACGGCTAGCTATAGCACAGATACGCAGTATTTT. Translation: CASSLTTASYSTDTQYF.

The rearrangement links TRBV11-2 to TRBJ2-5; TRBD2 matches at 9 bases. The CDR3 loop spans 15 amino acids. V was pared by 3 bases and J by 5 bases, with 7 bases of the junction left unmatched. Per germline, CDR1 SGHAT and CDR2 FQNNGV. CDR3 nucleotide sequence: TGTGCCAGCAGCTTTGGGACTAGCTGGCGGGAGACCCAGTACTTC. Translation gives CASSFGTSWRETQYF.

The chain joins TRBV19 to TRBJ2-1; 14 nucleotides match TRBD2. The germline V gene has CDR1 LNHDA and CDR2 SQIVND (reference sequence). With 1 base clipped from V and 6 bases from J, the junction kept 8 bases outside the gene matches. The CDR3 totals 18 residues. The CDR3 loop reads CASSIGGTSGSLGNEQFF. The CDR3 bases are TGTGCCAGTAGTATAGGGGGGACTAGCGGGAGTTTGGGCAATGAGCAGTTCTTC.

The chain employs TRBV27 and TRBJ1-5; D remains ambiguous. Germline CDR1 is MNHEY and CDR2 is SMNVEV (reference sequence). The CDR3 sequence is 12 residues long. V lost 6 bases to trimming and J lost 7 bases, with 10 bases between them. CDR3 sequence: CASSGVGQPQHF. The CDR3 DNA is TGTGCCAGCAGCGGGGTTGGGCAGCCCCAGCATTTT.

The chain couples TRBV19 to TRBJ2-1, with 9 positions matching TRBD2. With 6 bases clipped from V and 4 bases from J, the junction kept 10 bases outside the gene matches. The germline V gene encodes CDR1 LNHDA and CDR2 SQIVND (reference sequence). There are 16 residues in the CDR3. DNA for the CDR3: TGTGCCAGTAGGTCCCTTTTGACTAGCGGATACAATGAGCAGTTCTTC. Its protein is CASRSLLTSGYNEQFF.

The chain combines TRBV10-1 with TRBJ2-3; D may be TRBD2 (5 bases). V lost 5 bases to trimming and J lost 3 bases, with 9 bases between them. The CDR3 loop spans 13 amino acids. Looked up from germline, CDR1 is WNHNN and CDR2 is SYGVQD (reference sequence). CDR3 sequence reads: CASSRGSTDTQYF. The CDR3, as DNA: TGCGCCAGCAGTAGAGGGTCGACAGATACGCAGTATTTT.

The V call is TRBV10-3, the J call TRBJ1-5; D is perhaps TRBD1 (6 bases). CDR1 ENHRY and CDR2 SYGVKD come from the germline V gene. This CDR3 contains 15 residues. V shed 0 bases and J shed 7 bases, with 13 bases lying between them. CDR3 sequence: CAISESKTGSQPQHF. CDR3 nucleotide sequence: TGTGCCATCAGTGAGTCTAAAACAGGGAGCCAGCCCCAGCATTTT.

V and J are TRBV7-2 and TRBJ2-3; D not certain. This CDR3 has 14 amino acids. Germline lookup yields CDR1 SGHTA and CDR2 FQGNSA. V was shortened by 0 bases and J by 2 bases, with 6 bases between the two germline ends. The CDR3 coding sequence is TGTGCCAGCAGCTTAGCGCACTCCACAGATACGCAGTATTTT. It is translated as CASSLAHSTDTQYF.

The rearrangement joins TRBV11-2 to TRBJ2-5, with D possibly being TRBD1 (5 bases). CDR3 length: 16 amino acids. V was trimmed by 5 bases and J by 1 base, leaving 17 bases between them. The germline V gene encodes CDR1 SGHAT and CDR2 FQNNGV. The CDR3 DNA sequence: TGTGCCAGCAGCCCCACGATAAGACAGTTCCAAGAGACCCAGTACTTC. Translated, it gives CASSPTIRQFQETQYF.

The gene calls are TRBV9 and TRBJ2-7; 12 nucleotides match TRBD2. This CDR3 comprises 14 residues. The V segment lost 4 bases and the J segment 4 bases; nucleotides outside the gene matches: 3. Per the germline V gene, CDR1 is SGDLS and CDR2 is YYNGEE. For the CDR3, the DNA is TGTGCCAGCAGCCCTACTAGCGGGAGGTACGAGCAGTACGTC. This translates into CASSPTSGRYEQYV.

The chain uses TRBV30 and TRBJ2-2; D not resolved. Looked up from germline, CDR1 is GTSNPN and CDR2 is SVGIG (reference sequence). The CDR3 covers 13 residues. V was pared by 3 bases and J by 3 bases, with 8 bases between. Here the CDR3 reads CAWRSLHTGELFF. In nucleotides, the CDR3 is TGTGCCTGGAGGTCACTCCACACCGGGGAGCTGTTTTTT.